This T cell receptor beta chain was captured in a study of T cell responses to AZD1222 COVID-19 vaccine. The repertoire was sequenced with immunoSEQ multiplex PCR; TCRdb's copy has only in-frame clones and lacks some. The repertoire has about 140,000 clones, 90% to 95% of them found once; the top ten carry over 0.9%. Study results and limitations: Dominant CD4 TCR responses targeted spike regions 160-218 and 743-854.

About this clone: The antigen remains unidentified.

This CDR3 contains 14 residues. Looked up from germline, CDR1 is SGHDT and CDR2 is YYEEEE. V gave up 0 bases and J gave up 7 bases; unmatched junction bases: 3. This chain uses TRBV5-6 with TRBJ2-4, with 8 bases matching TRBD1. The TCR originated in an adult in good health. The specimen was peripheral blood, collected on day 0 of MenACWY control vaccination. The CDR3 nucleotides are TGTGCCAGCAGCTTGGCAGGGGGCGTTAACATTCAGTACTTC. Translation: CASSLAGGVNIQYF.